This T cell receptor (beta chain) was identified in a study of control samples from healthy donors and cancer patients. The assay was immunoSEQ multiplex PCR, and TCRdb's table has in-frame clones only and misses some. The sample holds 90,000 to 150,000 clones, around 89% seen once. Sample: blood. This TCR derives from a man in his forties in good health.

The chain's CDR3 is CASSLQAVRNEKLFF. DNA for the CDR3: TGCGCCAGCAGCCTCCAGGCAGTAAGGAATGAAAAACTGTTTTTT. V is TRBV4-3 and J is TRBJ1-4; D ambiguous. V lost 4 bases and J 5 bases, leaving 14 bases between the germline ends. From germline, CDR1 is LGHNA and CDR2 YSLEER. This CDR3 has 15 residues.